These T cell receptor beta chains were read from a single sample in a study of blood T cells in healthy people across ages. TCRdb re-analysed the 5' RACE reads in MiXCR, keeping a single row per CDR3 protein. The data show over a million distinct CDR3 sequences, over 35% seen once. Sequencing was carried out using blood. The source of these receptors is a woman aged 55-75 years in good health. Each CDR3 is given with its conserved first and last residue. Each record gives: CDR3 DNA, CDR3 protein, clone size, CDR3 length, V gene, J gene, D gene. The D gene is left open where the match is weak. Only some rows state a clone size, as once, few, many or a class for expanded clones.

TGTGCCAGCAGCCCGCCGGGACTAGCGGGAGGGCCGGGGTACAATGAGCAGTTCTTC	CASSPPGLAGGPGYNEQFF	NA	19	TRBV9	TRBJ2-1	TRBD2
TGTGCCAGCAGCACCCGGGACAGCCCCTACGAGCAGTACTTC	CASSTRDSPYEQYF	NA	14	TRBV6-6	TRBJ2-7	TRBD1
TGCGCCAGCAGCTTGGCCGCGGGGGCGAACACCGGGGAGCTGTTTTTT	CASSLAAGANTGELFF	once	16	TRBV5-1	TRBJ2-2	TRBD2
TGTGCCAGCAGCCACGGGCAGCTAAATCAGCCCCAGCATTTT	CASSHGQLNQPQHF	NA	14	TRBV6-6	TRBJ1-5	NA
TGCAGTGCTCCGCGGGAGGGAGAGACCCAGTACTTC	CSAPREGETQYF	few	12	TRBV20-1	TRBJ2-5	TRBD2
TGCAGTGCTAGAGTGTCAGGGGATGGCTACACCTTC	CSARVSGDGYTF	once	12	TRBV20-1	TRBJ1-2	NA
TGCAGCGTTGAAGGACTAGCGGGAGCCCTAGATACGCAGTATTTT	CSVEGLAGALDTQYF	NA	15	TRBV29-1	TRBJ2-3	TRBD2
TGCAGCGTTGAACGTTCCTCCTACAATGAGCAGTTCTTC	CSVERSSYNEQFF	NA	13	TRBV29-1	TRBJ2-1	NA
TGCGCCAGCAGCTTGGGTGCCTCCAGCTCCTACAATGAGCAGTTCTTC	CASSLGASSSYNEQFF	NA	16	TRBV5-1	TRBJ2-1	NA
TGTGCCAGCAGTCTATCGGACAGGGGGTCGTCGGCTTTCTTT	CASSLSDRGSSAFF	NA	14	TRBV28	TRBJ1-1	TRBD1
TGTGCCATCAGTATCAAGAGCTCCTACAATGAGCAGTTCTTC	CAISIKSSYNEQFF	NA	14	TRBV10-3	TRBJ2-1	NA